Below, 26 T cell receptor beta chains from the same sample are listed, as sequenced in a study of shared clonotypes between healthy human individuals. Libraries were prepared by immunoSEQ multiplex PCR; TCRdb keeps only in-frame clonotypes and omits some of them. This sample carries around 530,000 clones, around 78% of them seen once, and the ten largest clones take around 12%. Sequencing was done on a sample of PBMCs. These TCRs come from a woman between 40 and 50 years old in good health. Some clones in this sample may be carry-over from other donors' samples.

The V gene is TRBV11-1, the J gene TRBJ2-5; D is uncertain. V lost 4 bases to trimming and J lost 5 bases, with 5 bases between them. This CDR3 spans 11 amino acids. Germline V gene lookup returns CDR1 SGHAT and CDR2 FQDESV (reference sequence). The CDR3 DNA reads as TGTGCCAGCAGCTGGTCGGAGACCCAGTACTTC. It encodes CASSWSETQYF.

This clone was seen only once. Other DNA sequences in this specimen translate into the identical CDR3. This chain connects TRBV6-5 to TRBJ2-2, with unresolved D. This CDR3 contains 14 residues. Germline CDR1 is MNHEY and CDR2 is SVGAGI. Trimming left V 1 base short and J 5 bases short, with 8 bases between. For the CDR3, the DNA is TGTGCCAGCAGTTACTTGGGTAGTACCGGGGAGCTGTTTTTT. Translation: CASSYLGSTGELFF.

J is TRBJ2-7 and V is TRBV5-4, with D uncertain. The germline gives CDR1 SGHNT, CDR2 YYREEE (reference sequence). The CDR3 has 12 residues. Trimming took off 1 base at V and 4 bases at J, with 6 bases between the two ends. CDR3 in DNA: TGTGCCAGCAGCTTGAACCCTTACGAGCAGTACTTC. This encodes CASSLNPYEQYF.

V is TRBV19 and J is TRBJ2-3; TRBD1 agrees at 7 bases. The CDR3 has 15 residues. Trimming cost V 5 bases and J 2 bases; bases outside gene matches: 7. Per germline, CDR1 LNHDA and CDR2 SQIVND (reference sequence). Here the CDR3 DNA reads TGTGCCAGTAGTTTTTCCACAGGGGCCACAGATACGCAGTATTTT. Protein sequence: CASSFSTGATDTQYF.

V and J are TRBV28 and TRBJ2-7; possibly TRBD1 or TRBD2 for D (5 bases each). The V gene's germline CDR1 is MDHEN and CDR2 SYDVKM. V gave up 9 bases and J gave up 12 bases, with 21 bases separating them. The CDR3 has 12 residues. Written as DNA, the CDR3 is TGTGCCAGTAGTCCGCCCGAGAGGGGCCTGTACTTC. This encodes CASSPPERGLYF. Complete variable domain (other parts from reference TRBV28 and TRBJ2-7): DVKVTQSSRYLVKRTGEKVFLECVQDMDHENMFWYRQDPGLGLRLIYFSYDVKMKEKGDIPEGYSVSREKKERFSLILESASTNQTSMYLCASSPPERGLYFGPGTRLTVT.

This clone was seen ten or more times. The chain links TRBV7-2 to TRBJ1-2; D is uncertain. CDR1 SGHTA and CDR2 FQGNSA come from the germline V gene. The V end was cut by 5 bases, the J end by 2 bases, with 9 bases between. The CDR3 runs to 13 residues. The CDR3 DNA sequence: TGTGCCAGCAGCCCCGTACAGAACTATGGCTACACCTTC. Its protein is CASSPVQNYGYTF. The entire variable domain, with the rest obtained from reference TRBV7-2 and TRBJ1-2, is as follows: GAGVSQSPSNKVTEKGKDVELRCDPISGHTALYWYRQSLGQGLEFLIYFQGNSAPDKSGLPSDRFSAERTGGSVSTLTIQRTQQEDSAVYLCASSPVQNYGYTFGSGTRLTVV.

The chain is built from TRBV5-6 and TRBJ1-5; D unresolved. The length of the CDR3 is 15 residues. Germline CDR1 SGHDT, CDR2 YYEEEE. V was shortened by 1 base and J by 0 bases, with 8 bases between the two germline ends. The CDR3 loop reads CASSLWSNSNQPQHF. The CDR3 bases are TGTGCCAGCAGCTTGTGGAGTAATAGCAATCAGCCCCAGCATTTT.

The V gene is TRBV6-4, the J gene TRBJ2-1, with 13 bases matching TRBD2. Germline values: CDR1 MRHNA, CDR2 SNTAGT. Unmatched junction bases numbered 11, after V lost 5 bases and J lost 10 bases. There are 16 residues in the CDR3. The DNA of the CDR3 is TGTGCCAGCAGTTCACAAGGACTAGCGGGGGTTCACGAGCAGTTCTTC. Its protein product is CASSSQGLAGVHEQFF.

The chain carries TRBV5-1 and TRBJ2-7; 7 bases are a match to TRBD2. The germline V gene encodes CDR1 SGHRS and CDR2 YFSETQ. V lost 2 bases and J lost 4; bases outside the gene matches: 6. This CDR3 spans 14 amino acids. The CDR3 DNA follows: TGCGCCAGCAGCTTTGGGGGGGAGGATTACGAGCAGTACTTC. Translated, it gives CASSFGGEDYEQYF.

The chain carries TRBV19 and TRBJ2-7, with TRBD2 matching over 14 bases. CDR3 size: 15 residues. From germline, CDR1 is LNHDA and CDR2 SQIVND (reference sequence). V lost 5 bases to trimming and J lost 7 bases; unmatched junction nucleotides: 7. CDR3: CASSRTSGRLEEQYF. The CDR3 DNA follows: TGTGCCAGTAGTCGGACTAGCGGGAGGTTAGAAGAGCAGTACTTC.

The V gene is TRBV28, the J gene TRBJ2-3, with 9 bases fitting TRBD1. The CDR3 sequence is 16 residues long. Per the germline V gene, CDR1 is MDHEN and CDR2 is SYDVKM. The J segment lost 3 bases and the V segment lost 2 bases, leaving 6 bases of the junction unmatched. CDR3 nucleotides: TGTGCCAGCAGTTTACCGGGGACAGGGAAGACAGATACGCAGTATTTT. This translates into CASSLPGTGKTDTQYF.

The V and J genes are TRBV19 and TRBJ1-5; a weak D match, TRBD1 (5 bases). The germline V and J ends were trimmed by 7 bases and 6 bases, with 19 bases remaining between them. The CDR3 is 15 amino acids. Per the germline V gene, CDR1 is LNHDA and CDR2 is SQIVND (reference sequence). The CDR3 DNA reads TGTGCCAGTACCGGGGGAGGGGCTGAATCTCAGCCCCAGCATTTT. Translating it yields CASTGGGAESQPQHF.

The chain employs TRBV4-3 and TRBJ2-6; D is unresolved. Germline assignment: CDR1 LGHNA and CDR2 YSLEER. The CDR3 contains 15 residues. V shed 0 bases and J shed 4 bases, with 7 bases lying between them. CDR3: CASSQDSSGANVLTF. For the CDR3, the DNA is TGCGCCAGCAGCCAAGACAGCTCCGGGGCCAACGTCCTGACTTTC.

The CDR3 region has the DNA TGTGCCAGCAGCAAAGCTGGTGGACAGTACAATGAGCAGTTCTTC. Translation: CASSKAGGQYNEQFF. The rearrangement joins TRBV21-1 to TRBJ2-1; TRBD1, the table's D call, was not compared with the DNA. TRBV21-1 is reported as a pseudogene. There are 15 residues in the CDR3.

The gene calls are TRBV28 and TRBJ2-7, with 7 positions matching TRBD1. In germline, CDR1 is MDHEN, CDR2 SYDVKM. The CDR3 is 16 residues long. The V segment lost 5 bases and the J segment 5 bases; nucleotides outside the gene matches: 15. CDR3 DNA sequence: TGTGCCAGCAGTCCCCCCGCACAGGGGCTCCTTCACGAGCAGTACTTC. This translates into CASSPPAQGLLHEQYF. The full variable domain, with the rest looked up from reference TRBV28 and TRBJ2-7, is DVKVTQSSRYLVKRTGEKVFLECVQDMDHENMFWYRQDPGLGLRLIYFSYDVKMKEKGDIPEGYSVSREKKERFSLILESASTNQTSMYLCASSPPAQGLLHEQYFGPGTRLTVT.

This chain joins TRBV29-1 and TRBJ2-1; 7 bases line up with TRBD2. Looked up from germline, CDR1 is SQVTM and CDR2 is ANQGSEA. There are 12 residues in the CDR3. V lost 8 bases to trimming and J lost 9 bases; unmatched junction nucleotides: 10. The CDR3 DNA follows: TGCAGCAACAGCGGGAACGGTCCTGAGCAGTTCTTC. It codes for CSNSGNGPEQFF.

The rearrangement uses TRBV15 and TRBJ2-1; weak D call: TRBD2 (6 bases). Germline V gene data show CDR1 as LNHNV and CDR2 as YYDKDF (reference sequence). The CDR3 contains 15 residues. The V and J ends lost 4 bases and 8 bases respectively, with 18 bases between them. This CDR3 is CATSKDRLTGDEQFF. CDR3 in DNA: TGTGCCACCAGCAAAGACCGCTTGACGGGAGATGAGCAGTTCTTC. Full variable domain (rest looked up from reference TRBV15 and TRBJ2-1): DAMVIQNPRYQVTQFGKPVTLSCSQTLNHNVMYWYQQKSSQAPKLLFHYYDKDFNNEADTPDNFQSRRPNTSFCFLDIRSPGLGDTAMYLCATSKDRLTGDEQFFGPGTRLTVL.

The chain uses TRBV5-1 and TRBJ2-5; 7 bases match TRBD1. The CDR3 contains 15 residues. V dropped 5 bases and J dropped 4; count of bases not matched to a gene: 11. CDR1 is SGHRS, CDR2 YFSETQ, per germline. The CDR3 sequence: CASREGLGGPETQYF. CDR3 DNA: TGCGCCAGCAGAGAAGGGCTAGGGGGCCCAGAGACCCAGTACTTC.

With regard to this clone: Mismatch with germline at one junction end may stem from a read error. This chain connects TRBV7-7 to TRBJ2-5; D not certain. CDR3 length: 13 residues. Per germline, CDR1 SSHAT and CDR2 FNYEAQ (reference sequence). Here the CDR3 reads CASSLVVQETQYF. The CDR3 nucleotides are TGTGCTAGCAGCTTAGTAGTCCAAGAGACCCAGTACTTC.

This clone appeared a single time. The V and J genes are TRBV28 and TRBJ2-7; 8 bases are a match to TRBD1. Losses at the gene ends were 4 bases for V and 0 bases for J; bases not matched to a gene: 5. The CDR3 totals 15 residues. Per germline, CDR1 MDHEN and CDR2 SYDVKM. The CDR3 loop reads CASSYRTGSSYEQYF. Here the CDR3 DNA reads TGTGCCAGCAGTTACCGGACAGGGAGCTCCTACGAGCAGTACTTC.

The chain carries TRBV7-8 and TRBJ1-2; D is possibly TRBD1 (6 bases). Trimming removed 3 bases at V and 4 bases at J, with 15 bases between. This CDR3 region has 15 residues. Germline CDR1 SGHVS, CDR2 FQNEAQ. This chain's CDR3 is CASSLSDRFSYGYTF. The CDR3 nucleotides read TGTGCCAGCAGCTTGTCGGACAGATTCAGCTATGGCTACACCTTC.

The rearrangement uses TRBV2 and TRBJ2-2; a possible D gene is TRBD1 (6 bases). This CDR3 has 14 amino acids. Germline V CDR1 and CDR2: SNHLY, FYNNEI. The V and J ends lost 6 bases and 4 bases respectively, with 12 bases between them. CDR3 amino acids: CASRGDISTGELFF. In nucleotides, the CDR3 is TGTGCCAGCAGGGGGGACATCTCCACCGGGGAGCTGTTTTTT.

In the case of this clone: The junction and the germline gene differ at one end; a read error may be behind it. The rearrangement uses TRBV5-6 and TRBJ2-7; TRBD1 is a possible D gene (7 bases). CDR1 and CDR2 (germline): SGHDT, YYEEEE. The CDR3 has 12 amino acids. In nucleotides, the CDR3 is TGTGCCAGCAGCGCGGGACAGCCCTCTCTCCTCTTC. Protein: CASSAGQPSLLF.

This clone came up once. The rearrangement links TRBV7-8 to TRBJ1-4; D possibly corresponds to TRBD1 (5 bases). With 2 bases removed from V and 6 bases from J, the gap between germline ends came to 10 bases. Germline CDR1 and CDR2: SGHVS and FQNEAQ. The CDR3 has 14 amino acids. The CDR3 coding sequence is TGTGCCAGCAGCTTATCGCGGGGGGATGAAAAACTGTTTTTT. It specifies CASSLSRGDEKLFF.

This clone was seen ten or more times. The chain uses TRBV15 and TRBJ1-1, with 7 bases that match TRBD1. The V gene end was trimmed by 4 bases and the J gene end by 3 bases; junction bases not matched to a gene: 5. The germline CDR1 and CDR2 sequences are LNHNV and YYDKDF (reference sequence). CDR3 length equals 14 residues. As DNA, the CDR3 is TGTGCCACCAGCACCGGCAGGGGGGACACTGAAGCTTTCTTT. Its translation: CATSTGRGDTEAFF.

The V call is TRBV5-1, the J call TRBJ2-1; 7 bases fit TRBD2. The CDR3 spans 15 residues. The V gene's germline CDR1 is SGHRS and CDR2 YFSETQ. Trimming cost V 0 bases and J 6 bases; bases outside gene matches: 6. The CDR3 loop reads CASSLAGGSGNEQFF. As DNA, the CDR3 is TGCGCCAGCAGCTTGGCCGGCGGGAGTGGCAATGAGCAGTTCTTC.